The T cell receptor beta chain described here comes from a study of response to subunit inactivated influenza vaccine. TCRdb fed the RT-PCR reads into MiXCR, producing one record per CDR3 protein. This repertoire shows a few hundred thousand distinct CDR3 sequences, 11% found once; its top ten account for roughly 11%. Germline CDR1 reads LGHDT; CDR2 reads YNNKEL (reference sequence). The V gene end was trimmed by 4 bases and the J gene end by 7 bases; junction bases not matched to a gene: 8. The CDR3 runs to 15 residues. These records were also assigned to another study, of T cells expressing NK-cell markers. From that report: The authors generated TCR beta cDNA through 5'RACE template switching with UMIs. Cells sorted as CD3+CD56+NKG2C+, CD3+CD56+NKG2C- and CD3+CD56-NKG2C+ T cells supplied the TCR beta repertoires. There were seven HCMV-seropositive donors and one seronegative donor among the eight sequenced. Each of about 6 donors carried dominant NKG2C+ clonotypes accounting for about 1.0-7.0% of CD8+ T cells. Four donors likewise had their CD3+CD56-NKG2C+ fraction led by these clonotypes.

The sequence was obtained from a man aged 50 to 60 who received an inactivated influenza vaccine. The chain recombines TRBV3-1 with TRBJ2-1; 9 bases fit TRBD2. This specimen consisted of PBMCs from blood, obtained on the day of vaccination. The CDR3 loop is CASSPRASGMNEQFF. In DNA, the CDR3 is TGTGCCAGCAGCCCACGGGCTAGCGGGATGAATGAGCAGTTCTTC.